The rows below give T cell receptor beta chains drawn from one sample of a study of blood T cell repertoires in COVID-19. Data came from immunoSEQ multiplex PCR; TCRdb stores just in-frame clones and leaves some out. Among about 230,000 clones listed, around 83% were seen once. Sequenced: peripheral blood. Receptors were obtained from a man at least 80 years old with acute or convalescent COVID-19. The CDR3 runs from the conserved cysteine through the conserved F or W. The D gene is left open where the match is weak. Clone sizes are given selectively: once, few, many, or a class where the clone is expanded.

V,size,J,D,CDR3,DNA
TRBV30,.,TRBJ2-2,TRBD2,CAWTSGSTGELFF,TGTGCCTGGACTAGCGGTTCGACCGGGGAGCTGTTTTTT
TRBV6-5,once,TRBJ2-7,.,CASSYYAGAHEQYF,TGTGCCAGCAGTTACTATGCAGGGGCACACGAGCAGTACTTC
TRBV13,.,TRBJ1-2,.,CASSELDSYGYTF,TGTGCCAGCAGCGAACTTGACTCCTATGGCTACACCTTC
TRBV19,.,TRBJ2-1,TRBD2,CASSISAGELVPRSYNEQFF,TGTGCCAGTAGTATCTCAGCGGGAGAACTAGTACCCCGCTCCTACAATGAGCAGTTCTTC
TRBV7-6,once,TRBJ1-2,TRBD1,CASSRGQDYGYTF,TGTGCCAGCAGCCGGGGACAGGACTATGGCTACACCTTC
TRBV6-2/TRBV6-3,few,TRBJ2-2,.,CASSFSTGELFF,TGTGCCAGCAGTTTTAGCACCGGGGAGCTGTTTTTT
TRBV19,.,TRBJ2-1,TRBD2,CASSMDSSGVPYNEQFF,TGTGCCAGTAGTATGGATTCTAGCGGGGTCCCCTACAATGAGCAGTTCTTC
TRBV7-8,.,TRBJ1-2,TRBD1,CASSLPGQGARSYTF,TGTGCCAGCAGCTTGCCGGGACAGGGGGCGAGGTCCTACACCTTC
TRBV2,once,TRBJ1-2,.,CASGSGGVWNYGYTF,TGTGCCAGCGGCTCTGGGGGGGTGTGGAACTATGGCTACACCTTC
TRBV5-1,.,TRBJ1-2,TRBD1,CATSSGGPGGYTF,TGCGCCACCAGCTCAGGGGGGCCCGGAGGCTACACCTTC
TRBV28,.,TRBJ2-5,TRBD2,CAIAGGREETQYF,TGTGCCATAGCGGGGGGGCGTGAGGAGACCCAGTACTTC
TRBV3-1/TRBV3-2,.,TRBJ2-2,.,CASSRTDQQNTGELFF,TGTGCCAGCAGCCGGACAGATCAACAGAACACCGGGGAGCTGTTTTTT
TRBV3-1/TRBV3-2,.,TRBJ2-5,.,CASSSSWETQYF,TGTGCCAGCAGCTCGAGCTGGGAGACCCAGTACTTC
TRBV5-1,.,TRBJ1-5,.,CASSVGPRTPNQPQHF,TGCGCCAGCAGCGTAGGGCCTCGGACACCAAATCAGCCCCAGCATTTT
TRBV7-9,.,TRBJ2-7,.,CASSLSGYEQYF,TGTGCCAGCAGCTTATCCGGCTACGAGCAGTACTTC
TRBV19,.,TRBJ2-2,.,CASNVGRSGELFF,TGTGCCAGTAACGTCGGGAGATCCGGGGAGCTGTTTTTT
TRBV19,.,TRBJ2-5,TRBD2,CASSTQSSGYQETQYF,TGTGCCAGTAGCACACAGAGTAGCGGGTACCAAGAGACCCAGTACTTC
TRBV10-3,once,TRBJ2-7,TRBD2,CAISGASGGTTYEQYF,TGTGCCATCAGTGGGGCTAGCGGGGGGACCACCTACGAGCAGTACTTC
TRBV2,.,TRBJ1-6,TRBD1,CAGSPGQGNSPLHF,TGTGCCGGCAGTCCGGGACAGGGTAATTCACCCCTCCACTTT
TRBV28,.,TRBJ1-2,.,CASSLRSGNYGYTF,TGTGCCAGCAGTTTACGGTCCGGGAACTATGGCTACACCTTC
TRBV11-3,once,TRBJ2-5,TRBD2,CASSSGLAGGSQETQYF,TGTGCCAGCAGCTCAGGACTAGCGGGGGGGAGTCAAGAGACCCAGTACTTC
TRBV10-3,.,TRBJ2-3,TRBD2,CAVLAGISGDTQYF,TGTGCCGTCTTAGCGGGAATAAGCGGAGATACGCAGTATTTT
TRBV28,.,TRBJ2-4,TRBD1,CASSPSDRDIQYF,TGTGCCAGCAGTCCCAGCGACAGGGACATTCAGTACTTC
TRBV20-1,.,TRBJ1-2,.,CSASDSNGYGYTF,TGCAGTGCTAGTGACTCCAACGGCTATGGCTACACCTTC
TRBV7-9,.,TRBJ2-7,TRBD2,CASTRTSDYEQYF,TGTGCCAGCACGCGGACTAGCGACTACGAGCAGTACTTC
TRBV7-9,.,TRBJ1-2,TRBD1,CASSLQGAGYGYTF,TGTGCCAGCAGCTTACAGGGGGCCGGCTATGGCTACACCTTC
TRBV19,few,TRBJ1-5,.,CASSIGGGLGQPQHF,TGTGCCAGTAGTATAGGAGGAGGTTTGGGCCAGCCCCAGCATTTT
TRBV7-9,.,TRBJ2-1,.,CASSDYIVNEQFF,TGTGCCAGCAGTGACTATATTGTCAATGAGCAGTTCTTC
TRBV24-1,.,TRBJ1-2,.,CATSGLADNGYTF,TGTGCCACCAGTGGGCTGGCAGATAATGGCTACACCTTC
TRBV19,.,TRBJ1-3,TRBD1,CASSTLDRGSSGNTIYF,TGTGCCAGTAGTACCCTGGACAGGGGCTCCTCTGGAAACACCATATATTTT
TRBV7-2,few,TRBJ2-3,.,CASSRDSASTDTQYF,TGTGCCAGCAGCCGTGACAGTGCTAGCACAGATACGCAGTATTTT
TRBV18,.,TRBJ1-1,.,CASSPPGVSTAEAFF,TGTGCCAGCTCACCCCCGGGTGTCTCGACGGCTGAAGCTTTCTTT
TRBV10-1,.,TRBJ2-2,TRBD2,CASRGTGERGGRGGELFF,TGCGCCAGCAGGGGAACGGGGGAGCGGGGGGGCCGCGGCGGGGAGCTGTTTTTT
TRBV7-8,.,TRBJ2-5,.,CASSRVETQYF,TGTGCCAGCAGCCGCGTGGAGACCCAGTACTTC
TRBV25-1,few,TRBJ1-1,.,CASSAVQRNTEAFF,TGTGCCAGCAGTGCGGTCCAGCGGAACACTGAAGCTTTCTTT
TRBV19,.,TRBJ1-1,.,CASRIMTGSPGEAFF,TGTGCCAGTAGGATAATGACAGGCAGCCCTGGTGAAGCTTTCTTT
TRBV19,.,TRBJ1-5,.,CASSSYQSRNQPQHF,TGTGCCAGTAGTTCCTACCAATCCCGCAATCAGCCCCAGCATTTT
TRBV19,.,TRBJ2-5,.,CASSIGHTDQETQYF,TGTGCCAGTAGTATTGGACACACCGACCAAGAGACCCAGTACTTC
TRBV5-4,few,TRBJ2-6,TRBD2,CASSFSGGPASGANVLTF,TGTGCCAGCAGCTTCAGCGGGGGGCCCGCTTCTGGGGCCAACGTCCTGACTTTC
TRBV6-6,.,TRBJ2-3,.,CASSWVGSGTDTQYF,TGTGCCAGCAGTTGGGTGGGGAGTGGGACAGATACGCAGTATTTT
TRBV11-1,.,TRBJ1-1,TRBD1,CASSTPGQGVTEAFF,TGTGCCAGCAGTACTCCGGGACAGGGGGTCACTGAAGCTTTCTTT
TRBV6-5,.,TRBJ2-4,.,CASRGPRNIQYF,TGTGCCAGCAGGGGCCCCAGGAACATTCAGTACTTC
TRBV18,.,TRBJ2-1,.,CASSPARNNEQFF,TGTGCCAGCTCACCGGCCCGAAATAATGAGCAGTTCTTC
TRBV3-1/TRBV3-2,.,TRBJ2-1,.,CASSQDQGGRQFF,TGTGCCAGCAGCCAAGATCAGGGCGGTAGGCAGTTCTTC
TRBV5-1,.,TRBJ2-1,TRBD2,CASSPKPRGGYDEQFF,TGCGCCAGCAGCCCTAAGCCCCGGGGGGGGTACGATGAGCAGTTCTTC
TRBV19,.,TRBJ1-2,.,CASSTRASGYTF,TGTGCCAGTAGCACCAGGGCGTCGGGCTACACCTTC